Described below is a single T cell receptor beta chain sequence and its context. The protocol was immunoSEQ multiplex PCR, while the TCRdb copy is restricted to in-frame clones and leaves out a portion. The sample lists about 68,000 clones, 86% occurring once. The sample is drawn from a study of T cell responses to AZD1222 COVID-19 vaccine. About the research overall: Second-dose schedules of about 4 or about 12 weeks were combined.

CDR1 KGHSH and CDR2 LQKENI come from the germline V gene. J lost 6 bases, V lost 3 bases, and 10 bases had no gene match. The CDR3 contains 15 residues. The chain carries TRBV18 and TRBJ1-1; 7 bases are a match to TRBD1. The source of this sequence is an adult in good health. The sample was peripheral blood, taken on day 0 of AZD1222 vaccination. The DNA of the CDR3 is TGTGCCAGCTCACCCCGGGACAGTATGACTTCTGAAGCTTTCTTT. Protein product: CASSPRDSMTSEAFF.